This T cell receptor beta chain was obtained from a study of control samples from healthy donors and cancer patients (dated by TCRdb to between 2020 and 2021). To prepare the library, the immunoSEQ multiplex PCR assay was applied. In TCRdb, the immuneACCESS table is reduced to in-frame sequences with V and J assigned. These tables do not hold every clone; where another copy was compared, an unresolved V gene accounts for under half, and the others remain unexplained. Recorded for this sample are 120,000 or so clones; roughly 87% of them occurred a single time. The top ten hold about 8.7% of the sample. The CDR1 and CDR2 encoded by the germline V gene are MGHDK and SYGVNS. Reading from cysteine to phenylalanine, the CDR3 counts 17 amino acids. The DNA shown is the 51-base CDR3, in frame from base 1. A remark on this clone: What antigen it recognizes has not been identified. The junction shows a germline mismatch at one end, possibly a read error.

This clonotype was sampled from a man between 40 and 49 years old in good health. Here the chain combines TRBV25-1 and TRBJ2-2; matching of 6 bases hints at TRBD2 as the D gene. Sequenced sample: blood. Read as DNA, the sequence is TGTGCCAGCAGAGCCGTTTATGGAGGGGCGTTTCACCGGGGAGCTGTTTTT. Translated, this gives CASRAVYGGAFHRGAVF.